This entry is about one T cell receptor beta chain. The data were taken from a study of technical replicates of blood from several donors. Trimming stripped 4 bases from V and 5 bases from J, with 9 bases between. The germline V gene encodes CDR1 SGHKS and CDR2 YYEKEE (reference sequence). This CDR3 is 12 amino acids long. Profiled with immunoSEQ multiplex PCR; TCRdb holds only in-frame clones, not every one. The sample has around 83,000 clones, roughly nine tenths seen once. The receptor's source is a human donor in good health. V is TRBV5-5 and J is TRBJ1-2; D not certain. Sequencing was carried out using T cells isolated from PBMCs. The CDR3 DNA is TGTGCCAGCAGCGAGGATCGTTATGGCTACACCTTC. This translates into CASSEDRYGYTF.